The 18 T cell receptor beta chains presented below share a single source sample, sequenced in a study of T cell responses to AZD1222 COVID-19 vaccine. Repertoires were generated with immunoSEQ multiplex PCR, while TCRdb's copy carries only in-frame clones and drops some. There are tens of thousands of clones in the sample; over 65% occur only once, and under 4.5% lies in the top ten. Sequenced here: peripheral blood, sampled 28 days after the second AZD1222 dose. The receptors shown here come from an adult who received the AZD1222 COVID-19 vaccine.

The sample holds one count of this clone. This sequence joins TRBV7-2 and TRBJ2-7; possibly TRBD2 for D (5 bases). The germline V and J ends were trimmed by 4 bases and 2 bases, with 15 bases remaining between them. The germline CDR1 and CDR2 sequences are SGHTA and FQGNSA. The CDR3 totals 15 residues. The CDR3 sequence is CASSSGGALTYEQYF. The CDR3 region has the DNA TGTGCCAGCAGCTCAGGAGGCGCGCTAACCTACGAGCAGTACTTC.

In its sample, this clone was seen once. In DNA form, the CDR3 reads TGTGCCAGCAGCTTAACTGGGACAGGGGGTAAAGAGCAGTTCTTC. This codes for CASSLTGTGGKEQFF. The chain uses TRBV7-3 and TRBJ2-1, with 11 positions matching TRBD1. Germline CDR1 SGHTA, CDR2 FQGTGA. V shed 0 bases, J shed 10 bases, and the junction held 5 bases outside the gene matches. This CDR3 is built from 15 residues.

V and J are TRBV14 and TRBJ1-4; 9 positions match TRBD1. This CDR3 contains 15 residues. V was clipped by 3 bases and J by 7 bases; unmatched bases: 6. Germline-derived CDR1 and CDR2 are SGHDN and FVKESK. CDR3 in DNA: TGTGCCAGCAGCCAGACACAGGGGGCTGGTGAAAAACTGTTTTTT. It encodes CASSQTQGAGEKLFF.

This clone was found once. J is TRBJ2-7 and V is TRBV11-3; 8 nucleotides match TRBD2. The CDR3 is 14 residues long. V lost 3 bases, J lost 0 bases, and 1 base stayed unmatched. The germline gives CDR1 SGHNT, CDR2 YENEEA. The CDR3 is CASSLRGDSYEQYF. Here the CDR3 DNA reads TGTGCCAGCAGCTTGCGGGGGGACTCCTACGAGCAGTACTTC.

This clone showed up just a few times. The rearrangement joins TRBV12-3 or TRBV12-4 to TRBJ1-3, with no clear D. The CDR3 is made up of 11 amino acids. Trimming removed 7 bases from V and 0 bases from J, with 1 base in between. CDR3 protein: CASNSGNTIYF. CDR3 coding DNA: TGTGCCAGCAACTCTGGAAACACCATATATTTT.

The gene calls are TRBV7-3 and TRBJ2-7; D is ambiguous. The germline V and J ends were trimmed by 2 bases and 3 bases, with 11 bases remaining between them. The CDR3 consists of 14 residues. Germline CDR1 and CDR2: SGHTA and FQGTGA. CDR3 protein: CASSLPRTVYEQYF. The CDR3 DNA is TGTGCCAGCAGCTTACCCCGGACGGTCTACGAGCAGTACTTC.

V usage is TRBV27 and J usage is TRBJ2-5; unclear D gene. The germline CDR1 and CDR2 sequences are MNHEY and SMNVEV (reference sequence). Trimming took 5 bases from V and 3 from J, leaving 16 bases between them. The CDR3 contains 15 residues. CDR3 DNA: TGTGCCAGCAGTGGGCTTGGCATGAACGAAGAGACCCAGTACTTC. Residues: CASSGLGMNEETQYF.

This clone was detected only once. The chain uses TRBV19 and TRBJ1-1; D not resolved. V shed 1 base and J shed 4 bases, with 7 bases lying between them. Germline V gene lookup returns CDR1 LNHDA and CDR2 SQIVND (reference sequence). The CDR3 is 13 amino acids. The DNA for the CDR3 is TGTGCCAGTAGTATAGTGGTTGGCACTGAAGCTTTCTTT. Its translation is CASSIVVGTEAFF.

The rearrangement links TRBV20-1 to TRBJ1-1, with 9 nucleotides matching TRBD1. Germline lookup yields CDR1 DFQATT and CDR2 SNEGSKA (reference sequence). This CDR3 contains 12 residues. Trimming removed 3 bases from V and 8 bases from J; junction bases left unmatched: 4. The CDR3 DNA is TGCAGTGCTAGTTTGACAGGGGGAGAAGCTTTCTTT. Its protein product is CSASLTGGEAFF.

This clone appeared a single time. The V and J genes are TRBV6-5 and TRBJ2-3, with 7 bases fitting TRBD1. Germline assignment: CDR1 MNHEY and CDR2 SVGAGI. There are 13 residues in the CDR3. V lost 5 bases to trimming and J lost 6 bases; unmatched junction nucleotides: 5. Here the CDR3 reads CASSPGTVDTQYF. The CDR3 DNA is TGTGCCAGCAGTCCCGGGACAGTGGATACGCAGTATTTT.

The V call is TRBV6-5, the J call TRBJ1-3; weak D call: TRBD1 (6 bases). Deletions cut 7 bases from V and 4 bases from J, with 14 bases between. The CDR3 runs to 14 residues. CDR1 is MNHEY, CDR2 SVGAGI, per germline. The CDR3: CASKRGGSGNTIYF. CDR3 sequence (DNA): TGTGCCAGCAAAAGAGGGGGTTCCGGAAACACCATATATTTT.

The chain has TRBV11-2 and TRBJ1-2, with 7 nucleotides matching TRBD1. The germline V gene has CDR1 SGHAT and CDR2 FQNNGV. The length of the CDR3 is 15 residues. With 4 bases clipped from V and 8 bases from J, the junction kept 13 bases outside the gene matches. This chain's CDR3 is CASSSTRSTGEGYTF. As DNA, the CDR3 is TGTGCCAGCAGCTCTACCCGGAGTACAGGGGAAGGCTACACCTTC.

The CDR3 spells CATSDQGLNEQYF. The CDR3 bases are TGTGCCACCAGTGACCAGGGTCTGAACGAGCAGTACTTC. J is TRBJ2-7 and V is TRBV24-1, with D possibly matching TRBD1 (5 bases). This CDR3 contains 13 residues. CDR1 is KGHDR, CDR2 SFDVKD, per germline. Between the trimmed V and J ends, which lost 4 bases and 5 bases, there was a span of 11 bases.

This chain connects TRBV18 to TRBJ2-5, with TRBD1 identical over 8 bases. In germline, CDR1 is KGHSH, CDR2 LQKENI. The V gene end was trimmed by 3 bases and the J gene end by 4 bases; junction bases not matched to a gene: 7. This CDR3 is 15 amino acids long. CDR3 bases: TGTGCCAGCTCACCTACCGGGACAGGAACAGAGACCCAGTACTTC. Amino acids: CASSPTGTGTETQYF.

This chain joins TRBV2 and TRBJ1-1; D is possibly TRBD1 (5 bases). V dropped 4 bases and J dropped 4 bases, with 13 bases sitting between them. The CDR3 has 14 residues. Germline lookup yields CDR1 SNHLY and CDR2 FYNNEI. The CDR3, as DNA: TGTGCCAGCAGTGTTCGGGGCGGGGTCACTGAAGCTTTCTTT. It is translated as CASSVRGGVTEAFF.

V usage is TRBV18 and J usage is TRBJ2-7; 7 nucleotides line up with TRBD1. CDR3 size: 15 residues. Germline CDR1 KGHSH, CDR2 LQKENI. Germline trimming cut 2 bases from V and 1 base from J; bases unmatched to any gene: 5. The CDR3 DNA follows: TGTGCCAGCTCACCAGGGACAGCCCTATCCTACGAGCAGTACTTC. Its protein is CASSPGTALSYEQYF. Full variable domain (outside the CDR3, taken from reference TRBV18 and TRBJ2-7): NAGVMQNPRHLVRRRGQEARLRCSPMKGHSHVYWYRQLPEEGLKFMVYLQKENIIDESGMPKERFSAEFPKEGPSILRIQQVVRGDSAAYFCASSPGTALSYEQYFGPGTRLTVT.

The V call is TRBV5-6, the J call TRBJ2-7, with D unresolved. CDR3 length: 14 amino acids. The germline CDR1 and CDR2 sequences are SGHDT and YYEEEE. The V end lost 4 bases, the J end lost 3 bases, and 14 bases lay between the germline ends. DNA for the CDR3: TGTGCCAGCAGCGCAGGACCACCGGTCTACGAGCAGTACTTC. Encoded protein: CASSAGPPVYEQYF.

This sequence joins TRBV28 and TRBJ1-2; possible D gene TRBD1, 5 bases. Trimming pared 5 bases from V and 5 bases from J, leaving 21 bases between. This CDR3 spans 16 amino acids. Per germline, CDR1 MDHEN and CDR2 SYDVKM. CDR3 amino acids: CASSQNWAGRMYGYTF. CDR3 bases: TGTGCCAGCAGTCAAAACTGGGCAGGGAGAATGTATGGCTACACCTTC.